A selection of T cell receptor beta chains follows, all from one sample in a study of shared clonotypes between healthy human individuals. Assay: immunoSEQ multiplex PCR; the TCRdb copy retains only in-frame clones and omits some. The profile shows over 2,000,000 clones, around 95% of them singletons. The sequencing input was naive CD8+ T cells from PBMCs. Receptor source: a man between 18 and 29 years old in good health. Some clones in this sample may be carry-over from other donors' samples. The CDR3 runs from the conserved cysteine through the conserved F or W. D genes are given only for firm matches. The size entry is marked missing in some rows and otherwise reads once, few, many or a size class.

abundance	j_gene	v_gene	d_gene	CDR3nt	CDR3aa
few	TRBJ1-1	TRBV5-1	.	TGCGCCAGCAGCTTGATGGGTGAAGCTTTCTTT	CASSLMGEAFF
.	TRBJ2-2	TRBV28	.	TGTGCCAGCAGGAAGCACGGAACCGGGGAGCTGTTTTTT	CASRKHGTGELFF
few	TRBJ1-1	TRBV9	TRBD1	TGTGCCAGCAGCGTAGGTCCGGGACAGGGGGCTATGAACACTGAAGCTTTCTTT	CASSVGPGQGAMNTEAFF
.	TRBJ2-7	TRBV7-9	TRBD1	TGTGCCAGCAGCCGGAATAGGGGGCGCTTGGACGAGCAGTACTTC	CASSRNRGRLDEQYF
.	TRBJ2-2	TRBV19	TRBD1	TGTGCCAGTAGTATTATTAGGGACAGTAGGTCCGGGGAGCTGTTTTTT	CASSIIRDSRSGELFF
.	TRBJ2-3	TRBV9	TRBD2	TGTGCCAGCAGCGCCAACCTAGCGGGGGGCACAGATACGCAGTATTTT	CASSANLAGGTDTQYF
.	TRBJ1-2	TRBV29-1	TRBD1	TGCAGCGCCGGGACAGCCAACTATGGCTACACCTTC	CSAGTANYGYTF
.	TRBJ2-1	TRBV9	TRBD2	TGTGCCAGCAGCGTGATTAGCGGGACATACAATGAGCAGTTCTTC	CASSVISGTYNEQFF
.	TRBJ2-1	TRBV5-5	.	TGTGCCAGCAGCTCCCCGGCGGCGGGATCCTACAATGAGCAGTTCTTC	CASSSPAAGSYNEQFF
.	TRBJ2-1	TRBV4-1	.	TGCGCCAGCAGCCATAATCCGTCTGGGGTGAATGAGCAGTTCTTC	CASSHNPSGVNEQFF
.	TRBJ2-7	TRBV13	TRBD2	TGTGCCAGCAGCCAAGCCGAGCGGGAGGCCTCCTACGAGCAGTACTTC	CASSQAEREASYEQYF
.	TRBJ1-1	TRBV28	.	TGTGCCAGCAGTTTTCCGTCCCCTGAAGCTTTCTTT	CASSFPSPEAFF
.	TRBJ2-2	TRBV11-2	.	TGTGCCAGCAGCCTCCCCGCGGAGCTGTTTTTT	CASSLPAELFF
.	TRBJ1-3	TRBV6-5	.	TGTGCCAGCAGCTACGGTGGTTCCGGAAACACCATATATTTT	CASSYGGSGNTIYF
.	TRBJ1-5	TRBV5-6	TRBD1	TGTGCCAGCAGCTTGGGGACAGGACCCCTTAGCAATCAGCCCCAGCATTTT	CASSLGTGPLSNQPQHF
.	TRBJ1-1	TRBV10-3	.	TGTGCCATCGGGCAGGGCGGCACTGAAGCTTTCTTT	CAIGQGGTEAFF
.	TRBJ2-3	TRBV21-1	.	TGTGCCAGCAGCACCCCTTGTCCCCATACGCAGTATTTT	CASSTPCPHTQYF
.	TRBJ2-3	TRBV29-1	TRBD2	TGCAGCGTTACCTTAGCGGGAGGCCCGTTAATTTATACGCAGTATTTT	CSVTLAGGPLIYTQYF
.	TRBJ2-1	TRBV5-4	.	TGTGCCAGCAGCTTGGCGAGCTCCTACAATGAGCAGTTCTTC	CASSLASSYNEQFF
.	TRBJ2-5	TRBV7-9	.	TGTGCCAGCAGCACCCGACAGGCACAAGAGACCCAGTACTTC	CASSTRQAQETQYF
.	TRBJ2-5	TRBV5-1	TRBD2	TGCGCCAGCAGCCCCGTGGGCGGACTAGTAGCAGAGACCCAGTACTTC	CASSPVGGLVAETQYF
.	TRBJ1-5	TRBV9	.	TGTGCCAGCAGCGTAGGAGGGGCCGGCCAGCCCCAGCATTTT	CASSVGGAGQPQHF
few	TRBJ2-1	TRBV30	.	TGTGCCTGGAGTGGCGGGAATGAGCAGTTCTTC	CAWSGGNEQFF
.	TRBJ1-2	TRBV5-6	.	TGTGCCAGCAGCCTTTTGGTCAGGGTTGACTATGGCTACACCTTC	CASSLLVRVDYGYTF
.	TRBJ1-5	TRBV2	.	TGTGCCAGCAGTGAGTGGGACGAGGATGTGGCCCAGCATTTT	CASSEWDEDVAQHF
.	TRBJ2-3	TRBV11-2	TRBD1	TGTGCCAGCAGCTTAGGGACAGGGGGCACAGATACGCAGTATTTT	CASSLGTGGTDTQYF
.	TRBJ2-5	TRBV5-4	TRBD2	TGTGCCAGCACCCCGGGTAGCGGGGCCCAAGAGACCCAGTACTTC	CASTPGSGAQETQYF
.	TRBJ2-1	TRBV10-3	TRBD2	TGTGCCATCAGGACATCAGAGCGGGAGGGTACTGAGCAGTTCTTC	CAIRTSEREGTEQFF
.	TRBJ1-5	TRBV15	.	TGTGCCACCAGCAGAGATCGTGAATGGACCGAAAACGGTAGCAATCAGCCCCAGCATTTT	CATSRDREWTENGSNQPQHF
.	TRBJ2-3	TRBV11-2	TRBD1	TGTGCCAGCAGCTACCCACAGGGGGCCGCAGATACGCAGTATTTT	CASSYPQGAADTQYF
.	TRBJ2-7	TRBV9	.	TGTGCCAGCAGCGCAAACAGGGACGAGCAGTACTTC	CASSANRDEQYF
.	TRBJ1-4	TRBV28	.	TGTGCCAGCAGTTTACCAGGGGTTTACGAAAAACTGTTTTTT	CASSLPGVYEKLFF
.	TRBJ2-3	TRBV11-1	TRBD2	TGTGCCAGCAGCTTAGGAGGTAGCGGGAGCACAGATACGCAGTATTTT	CASSLGGSGSTDTQYF
once	TRBJ2-5	TRBV7-6	.	TGTGCCAGCAGCTTGGGGCCCTGGGAGACCCAGTACTTC	CASSLGPWETQYF
once	TRBJ2-7	TRBV14	TRBD2	TGTGCCAGCAGCCAAGACGTGACTAGCGGGACCTACGAGCAGTACTTC	CASSQDVTSGTYEQYF
.	TRBJ2-7	TRBV19	.	TGTGCCAGTAGTATTGTGGCGCGCGGACAAACCTACGAGCAGTACTTC	CASSIVARGQTYEQYF
.	TRBJ1-2	TRBV5-6	.	TGTGCCAGCAGCCTTGGCCAGGGCCGCTATGGCTACACCTTC	CASSLGQGRYGYTF
.	TRBJ2-3	TRBV4-1	.	TGCGCCAGCAGCCAAGTCCGAGAGGGACTTAGCACAGATACGCAGTATTTT	CASSQVREGLSTDTQYF
.	TRBJ1-4	TRBV9	.	TGTGCCAGCAGCGCAGGTTGGGGCGTCGTGGGAAGGGAAAAACTGTTTTTT	CASSAGWGVVGREKLFF
.	TRBJ2-6	TRBV9	.	TGTGCCAGCAGCGTAGCTACGGTTAGGGTTTCTGGGGCCAACGTCCTGACTTTC	CASSVATVRVSGANVLTF
.	TRBJ2-3	TRBV9	TRBD2	TGTGCCAGCAGCGTAGATCGGGAGGTCACAGATACGCAGTATTTT	CASSVDREVTDTQYF
.	TRBJ2-7	TRBV27	.	TGTGCCAGCGTCCGGGTCGAGGGTTACGACAGATCCTACGAGCAGTACTTC	CASVRVEGYDRSYEQYF
.	TRBJ2-1	TRBV9	.	TGTGCCAGCAGCCCCGGACCGACGGAGCAGTTCTTC	CASSPGPTEQFF
.	TRBJ2-7	TRBV29-1	.	TGCAGCGTGGGTTCCATCTACGAGCAGTACTTC	CSVGSIYEQYF
.	TRBJ1-1	TRBV5-8	.	TGTGCCAGCAGCTCCGACCCCCGATTGAACACTGAAGCTTTCTTT	CASSSDPRLNTEAFF
once	TRBJ2-1	TRBV5-4	TRBD2	TGTGCCAGCATCGGACTAGGCCTGAATGAGCAGTTCTTC	CASIGLGLNEQFF
.	TRBJ2-7	TRBV6-1	TRBD1	TGTGCCAGCAGTGAAACAGGGGGGTCCTACGAGCAGTACTTC	CASSETGGSYEQYF
.	TRBJ2-7	TRBV7-8	.	TGTGCCAGCAGCTTAGCCCCCCACGAGCAGTACTTC	CASSLAPHEQYF
.	TRBJ2-7	TRBV5-6	.	TGTGCCAGCAGCTTGGGCCGTTCAGGGACCTACGAGCAGTACTTT	CASSLGRSGTYEQYF
.	TRBJ2-1	TRBV16	.	TGTGCCAGCAGCCAATCTTGGAGGCCGCCTCACTACAATGAGCAGTTCTTC	CASSQSWRPPHYNEQFF
.	TRBJ2-1	TRBV7-9	TRBD2	TGTGCCAGCAGCTCAACTAGCGGGCAATCCTACAATGAGCAGTTCTTC	CASSSTSGQSYNEQFF
.	TRBJ1-2	TRBV6-5	TRBD1	TGTGCCAGCAGTTACTCCGGGACAGGGCCCTATGGCTACACCTTC	CASSYSGTGPYGYTF